This TCR beta chain was identified during a study of identical twins. Points from the study as a whole: Whereas memory repertoires showed no such difference, abundant cord blood beta clonotypes carried fewer insertions. There was an excess of low generation probability in the out-of-frame alpha sequences that twins shared. Researchers reported weaker excess twin sharing in beta out-of-frame sequences.

In its sample, this clonotype was seen many times. What it binds is unknown. Looked up from germline, CDR1 is SEHNR and CDR2 is FQNEAQ (reference sequence). The V end lost 1 base, the J end lost 10 bases, and 7 bases lay between the germline ends. The CDR3 sequence is 12 residues long. MiXCR, applied by TCRdb to the 5' RACE reads, yields one record per CDR3 protein. The sample holds hundreds of thousands of distinct CDR3 sequences; 7.5% are singletons and the top ten take under 7%. The data also belong to a second study, concerning yellow fever vaccine responses in identical twins.

The sequencing sample was made of CD8+ T cells sorted from blood. This clonotype was sampled from a woman aged 18-29 years in good health. The genes are TRBV7-9 and TRBJ2-2; no clear D gene. The chain's CDR3 is CASSLGLVELFF. The CDR3 coding sequence is TGTGCCAGCAGCTTAGGTCTGGTGGAGCTGTTTTTT.